One sample yielded the 30 T cell receptor beta chains listed below, sequenced in a study of cytomegalovirus exposure and HLA in healthy donors (dated by TCRdb to 2017 to 2019). Receptor libraries were prepared by the immunoSEQ multiplex PCR assay. For the multiplex PCR, a mixture combining 60 forward primers for TCR Vbeta segments and 13 reverse primers for TCR Jbeta segments was used. TCRdb stores this immuneACCESS table with in-frame sequences only. Part of the clones is absent; in the studies checked, under half of the shortfall reflects unresolved V genes, and no reason is known for the rest. For this sample the table gives about 150,000 clones, of which 70% to 80% were detected only once. Together, the top ten hold 2.1% of the sample. Sequences were obtained from PBMCs. The receptors originated from a woman in her sixties or seventies in good health and CMV-seropositive.

The chain has TRBV6-1 and TRBJ1-5, with TRBD1 identical over 11 bases. Germline assignment: CDR1 MNHNS and CDR2 SASEGT. Trimming cost V 3 bases and J 7 bases; bases outside gene matches: 8. The CDR3 has 16 residues. The CDR3 sequence: CASSESTGQGAQPQHF. CDR3 DNA sequence: TGTGCCAGCAGTGAGTCGACAGGACAGGGGGCCCAGCCCCAGCATTTT.

J is TRBJ2-7 and V is TRBV30; 8 nucleotides match TRBD1. Germline-derived CDR1 and CDR2 are GTSNPN and SVGIG (reference sequence). CDR3 length: 15 residues. Unmatched junction bases numbered 9, after V lost 0 bases and J lost 5 bases. The CDR3 protein is CAWSVGVQGADEQYF. The CDR3 coding sequence is TGTGCCTGGAGTGTAGGCGTGCAGGGGGCGGACGAGCAGTACTTC.

The chain has TRBV28 and TRBJ1-1, with 8 nucleotides matching TRBD1. CDR1 and CDR2 from the germline V gene are MDHEN and SYDVKM. The CDR3 contains 14 residues. V was clipped by 5 bases and J by 6 bases; unmatched bases: 8. Here the CDR3 reads CASSTGTGLSEAFF. For the CDR3, the DNA is TGTGCCAGCAGTACCGGGACAGGTTTGTCTGAAGCTTTCTTT.

The gene calls are TRBV6-1 and TRBJ1-1; TRBD1 is a possible D gene (5 bases). Germline V CDR1 and CDR2: MNHNS, SASEGT. V was trimmed by 2 bases and J by 8 bases, leaving 15 bases between them. CDR3 size: 14 residues. This CDR3 reads CASSEPYGGREAFF. CDR3 DNA sequence: TGTGCCAGCAGTGAACCCTACGGGGGGAGGGAAGCTTTCTTT.

This clone occurred once. This chain connects TRBV10-2 to TRBJ2-7, with 7 bases lining up with TRBD1. CDR1 and CDR2 from the germline V gene are WSHSY and SAAADI. This CDR3 comprises 15 residues. With 4 bases clipped from V and 3 bases from J, the junction kept 9 bases outside the gene matches. Here the CDR3 reads CASSAVLGQNYEQYF. In nucleotides, the CDR3 is TGCGCCAGCAGTGCGGTACTGGGACAGAACTACGAGCAGTACTTC.

The chain combines TRBV5-1 with TRBJ2-3, with D unclear. Trimming removed 5 bases at V and 4 bases at J, with 20 bases between. Per germline, CDR1 SGHRS and CDR2 YFSETQ. The CDR3 has 16 amino acids. CDR3 DNA: TGCGCCAGCAGTCCTGCGACTCCCCCCCGCCCAGATACGCAGTATTTT. It encodes CASSPATPPRPDTQYF.

CDR3 DNA: TGTGCCAGCATGTACGGAGACCGAACTAATCAGCCCCAGCATTTT. Its translation is CASMYGDRTNQPQHF. The chain has TRBV6-1 and TRBJ1-5; no definite D call. The CDR3 runs to 15 residues. V was shortened by 7 bases and J by 4 bases, with 17 bases between the two germline ends. The germline V gene has CDR1 MNHNS and CDR2 SASEGT.

V and J are TRBV5-6 and TRBJ2-1; 8 nucleotides line up with TRBD1. Germline CDR1 SGHDT, CDR2 YYEEEE. Trimming took 5 bases from V and 9 from J; bases not matched to a gene: 4. The CDR3 is 12 amino acids. The CDR3 sequence: CASRRTGGEQFF. The CDR3 bases are TGTGCCAGCAGACGTACAGGGGGTGAGCAGTTCTTC.

This rearrangement joins TRBV18 to TRBJ2-7, with D perhaps matching TRBD1 (5 bases). The CDR3 has 14 residues. Germline V gives CDR1 KGHSH, CDR2 LQKENI. Trimming took 3 bases from V and 6 from J, leaving 15 bases between them. In DNA form, the CDR3 reads TGTGCCAGCTCACCCGACAGAATCTCTTCCGAGCAGTACTTC. Its translation is CASSPDRISSEQYF.

This clone was seen a few times. Other nucleotide sequences from this sample produce the same CDR3. The chain couples TRBV6-5 to TRBJ2-7; 10 nucleotides align to TRBD1. Trimming cost V 2 bases and J 1 base; bases outside gene matches: 2. The germline CDR1 and CDR2 sequences are MNHEY and SVGAGI. The CDR3 consists of 15 residues. In nucleotides, the CDR3 is TGTGCCAGCAGTTACCGGGACAGGGGTTCCTACGAGCAGTACTTC. Translation: CASSYRDRGSYEQYF.

For the CDR3, the DNA is TGTGCCAGCAGCTTAGATCGGCAGGAAGAAGCTTTCTTT. It specifies CASSLDRQEEAFF. V usage is TRBV11-2 and J usage is TRBJ1-1, with no clear D. Germline CDR1 is SGHAT and CDR2 is FQNNGV. The CDR3 runs to 13 residues. With 0 bases removed from V and 8 bases from J, the gap between germline ends came to 10 bases.

The gene calls are TRBV30 and TRBJ2-5; 8 positions match TRBD2. The CDR3 length is 12 residues. J gave up 5 bases and V 5 bases, and 4 bases lay outside the gene matches. Germline V gene sequence: CDR1 GTSNPN, CDR2 SVGIG (reference sequence). In DNA form, the CDR3 reads TGTGCCTGGTCGGGGGGGGGTGAGACCCAGTACTTC. Translation: CAWSGGGETQYF.

This chain joins TRBV30 and TRBJ1-5; no definite D call. Looked up from germline, CDR1 is GTSNPN and CDR2 is SVGIG (reference sequence). The CDR3 has 15 residues. The V and J ends lost 3 bases and 0 bases respectively, with 12 bases between them. In DNA, the CDR3 is TGTGCCTGGAGCATAGGTGGGCATAGCAATCAGCCCCAGCATTTT. Encoded protein: CAWSIGGHSNQPQHF.

The V call is TRBV5-1, the J call TRBJ2-7, with TRBD1 identical over 7 bases. Germline CDR1 reads SGHRS; CDR2 reads YFSETQ. There are 15 residues in the CDR3. The junction had 3 bases not matched to a gene; V was cut back by 0 bases and J by 0 bases. The CDR3 DNA reads as TGCGCCAGCAGCTTGGCGGGACAGTCCTCCTACGAGCAGTACTTC. The encoded protein is CASSLAGQSSYEQYF. Together with reference TRBV5-1 and TRBJ2-7, the CDR3 gives the full variable domain: KAGVTQTPRYLIKTRGQQVTLSCSPISGHRSVSWYQQTPGQGLQFLFEYFSETQRNKGNFPGRFSGRQFSNSRSEMNVSTLELGDSALYLCASSLAGQSSYEQYFGPGTRLTVT.

This clone was seen once. CDR3 in DNA: TGTGCCAGCAGTTCCCGGGACAGTAATGAAAAACTGTTTTTT. Translating it yields CASSSRDSNEKLFF. This chain uses TRBV27 with TRBJ1-4, with 7 positions matching TRBD1. This CDR3 contains 14 residues. Trimming removed 4 bases from V and 4 bases from J; junction bases left unmatched: 3. Per germline, CDR1 MNHEY and CDR2 SMNVEV (reference sequence).

The chain uses TRBV2 and TRBJ2-2; a possible D gene is TRBD2 (5 bases). Germline CDR1 SNHLY, CDR2 FYNNEI. The CDR3 runs 14 residues. V was pared by 7 bases and J by 5 bases, with 14 bases between. The CDR3 DNA reads TGTGCCAGCACGGTAGTAGAGGGAACCGGGGAGCTGTTTTTT. Translation: CASTVVEGTGELFF. Variable domain in full (rest from reference TRBV2 and TRBJ2-2): EPEVTQTPSHQVTQMGQEVILRCVPISNHLYFYWYRQILGQKVEFLVSFYNNEISEKSEIFDDQFSVERPDGSNFTLKIRSTKLEDSAMYFCASTVVEGTGELFFGEGSRLTVL.

CDR3 loop: CASSLTDRAGYGYTF. CDR3 coding DNA: TGTGCCAGCAGCTTAACGGACAGGGCCGGCTATGGCTACACCTTC. The V call is TRBV7-3, the J call TRBJ1-2, with 8 bases lining up with TRBD1. This CDR3 comprises 15 residues. J was trimmed by 4 bases and V by 0 bases; bases with no gene match: 4. CDR1 is SGHTA and CDR2 is FQGTGA in the germline V gene.

The gene calls are TRBV2 and TRBJ1-2; no definite D call. The CDR3 totals 12 residues. Trimming stripped 6 bases from V and 4 bases from J, with 9 bases between. CDR1 and CDR2 (germline): SNHLY, FYNNEI. The CDR3 region is CASSAQSYGYTF. The CDR3 DNA is TGTGCCAGCAGCGCACAGAGCTATGGCTACACCTTC.

The V and J genes are TRBV29-1 and TRBJ2-1; TRBD2 matches at 9 bases. This CDR3 comprises 14 residues. Germline V lookup: CDR1 SQVTM, CDR2 ANQGSEA. J was trimmed by 0 bases and V by 7 bases; bases with no gene match: 4. Here the CDR3 reads CSAVLAGSYNEQFF. In DNA, the CDR3 is TGCAGCGCGGTACTAGCGGGCTCCTACAATGAGCAGTTCTTC.

The V and J genes are TRBV4-1 and TRBJ2-3; TRBD2 matches 11 bases. CDR1 is MGHRA and CDR2 is YSYEKL in the germline V gene. V dropped 1 base and J dropped 14; count of bases not matched to a gene: 2. The CDR3 is made up of 12 amino acids. CDR3 coding DNA: TGCGCCAGCAGCCAAGGACTAGCGGGACCGTATTTT. Its translation is CASSQGLAGPYF.

For this clone: A much larger clone lies a single base off, so this may be a read error. The rearrangement joins TRBV28 to TRBJ1-1; D perhaps matches TRBD1 (6 bases). V was clipped by 6 bases and J by 1 base, with 9 bases between them. CDR1 and CDR2 from the germline V gene are MDHEN and SYDVKM. The CDR3 loop spans 13 amino acids. The DNA for the CDR3 is TGTGCCAGCAGCTGGACAGCGAACACTGAAGCTTTCTTT. It yields the protein CASSWTANTEAFF.

The V gene is TRBV4-1, the J gene TRBJ1-1; 7 bases line up with TRBD1. Germline V gene data show CDR1 as MGHRA and CDR2 as YSYEKL. The CDR3 extends over 12 amino acids. The V gene end was trimmed by 4 bases and the J gene end by 7 bases; junction bases not matched to a gene: 3. This CDR3 is CASSPGTDEAFF. The CDR3 DNA reads as TGCGCCAGCAGCCCGGGGACAGATGAAGCTTTCTTT.

V gene TRBV11-1 combines with J gene TRBJ1-1, with D possibly matching TRBD1 (6 bases). The CDR3 is 15 residues long. CDR1 SGHAT and CDR2 FQDESV come from the germline V gene (reference sequence). Trimming stripped 1 base from V and 4 bases from J, with 13 bases between. CDR3 nucleotides: TGTGCCAGCAGCTTAGTTGGGGGGGCGCGCACTGAAGCTTTCTTT. This encodes CASSLVGGARTEAFF.

Only one count was recorded for this clone. This chain connects TRBV9 to TRBJ1-3, with D possibly being TRBD1 (6 bases). Trimming stripped 0 bases from V and 4 bases from J, with 14 bases between. Germline CDR1 reads SGDLS; CDR2 reads YYNGEE. This CDR3 region has 16 residues. CDR3 coding DNA: TGTGCCAGCAGCGTAGGACAAGGGGGGGAAGGAAACACCATATATTTT. This sequence encodes CASSVGQGGEGNTIYF.

This chain uses TRBV19 with TRBJ1-5, with D perhaps TRBD1 (6 bases). CDR1 and CDR2 from the germline V gene are LNHDA and SQIVND (reference sequence). V lost 5 bases and J lost 2, with 16 bases in between. The CDR3 is 16 amino acids. This CDR3 reads CASSSYDRRGNQPQHF. CDR3 coding DNA: TGTGCCAGTAGTTCATATGACAGGCGAGGCAATCAGCCCCAGCATTTT.

V and J are TRBV9 and TRBJ1-5, with 10 bases lining up with TRBD1. CDR3 length: 15 amino acids. With V trimmed by 0 bases and J by 4 bases, 1 base remained unmatched. Germline CDR1 reads SGDLS; CDR2 reads YYNGEE. Here the CDR3 reads CASSVEGQGNQPQHF. In DNA, the CDR3 is TGTGCCAGCAGCGTAGAGGGACAGGGGAATCAGCCCCAGCATTTT.

This clone was detected a few times. For the CDR3, the DNA is TGTGCCAGCAGCGCACTAGCGGGAGGACCCTCCTACGAGCAGTACTTC. Its protein product is CASSALAGGPSYEQYF. V and J are TRBV5-6 and TRBJ2-7, with TRBD2 matching over 12 bases. CDR1 is SGHDT and CDR2 is YYEEEE in the germline V gene. CDR3 length equals 16 residues. The junction had 5 bases not matched to a gene; V was cut back by 4 bases and J by 0 bases.

A few counts support this clone. This rearrangement joins TRBV6-1 to TRBJ2-1; no clear D gene. V was cut by 4 bases and J by 8 bases, with 15 bases left in between. The CDR3 runs 14 residues. From germline, CDR1 is MNHNS and CDR2 SASEGT. The CDR3 sequence: CASSVRVGIDEQFF. The CDR3, as DNA: TGTGCCAGCAGTGTTAGAGTCGGTATAGATGAGCAGTTCTTC.

V is TRBV28 and J is TRBJ2-2, with 9 bases lining up with TRBD1. This CDR3 region has 15 residues. J gave up 6 bases and V 6 bases, and 8 bases lay outside the gene matches. Germline V lookup: CDR1 MDHEN, CDR2 SYDVKM. The CDR3 coding sequence is TGTGCCAGCAGCCATGGGGACAGGGCACCCGGGGAGCTGTTTTTT. Amino acids: CASSHGDRAPGELFF.

CDR3 nucleotide sequence: TGTGCCAGCAGCTTCCTCTTGACAGGGGCTTCGGGGAAGAAAGAGACCCAGTACTTC. Its translation is CASSFLLTGASGKKETQYF. V is TRBV7-9 and J is TRBJ2-5; 8 bases are shared with TRBD1. The CDR3 is made up of 19 amino acids. The germline V gene encodes CDR1 SEHNR and CDR2 FQNEAQ (reference sequence). Losses at the gene ends were 3 bases for V and 3 bases for J; bases not matched to a gene: 18.